What follows are 29 T cell receptor beta chains derived from one specimen sequenced in a study of OX40 agonist ivuxolimab in advanced cancers. Libraries were prepared by immunoSEQ multiplex PCR; TCRdb keeps only in-frame clonotypes and omits some of them. The sample includes some 66,000 clones, less than 90% of them seen just once. The source material was CD4+ or CD8+ T cells sorted from blood, sampled in a trial of the OX40 agonist ivuxolimab. The origin of the receptors is an adult with an advanced solid tumor such as melanoma, head and neck, liver or kidney cancer.

This chain uses TRBV27 with TRBJ2-7, with TRBD1 identical over 7 bases. Germline V gene lookup returns CDR1 MNHEY and CDR2 SMNVEV (reference sequence). Trimming cost V 5 bases and J 2 bases; bases outside gene matches: 6. The CDR3 runs 14 residues. CDR3 sequence (DNA): TGTGCCAGCAGTGTAGGGACAGTGACCTACGAGCAGTACTTC. Protein sequence: CASSVGTVTYEQYF.

This chain links TRBV19 with TRBJ2-7; 10 positions agree with TRBD2. This CDR3 region has 15 residues. Trimming cost V 2 bases and J 2 bases; bases outside gene matches: 3. Per germline, CDR1 LNHDA and CDR2 SQIVND (reference sequence). CDR3 in amino acids: CASSIRTSGTYEQYF. In nucleotides, the CDR3 is TGTGCCAGTAGTATACGGACTAGCGGTACCTACGAGCAGTACTTC.

This clone has only a few counts. The chain carries TRBV6-5 and TRBJ1-4, with D possibly TRBD1 on 6 matching bases. Deletions cut 5 bases from V and 7 bases from J, with 14 bases between. The CDR3 is 14 residues long. Germline V gene sequence: CDR1 MNHEY, CDR2 SVGAGI. In nucleotides, the CDR3 is TGTGCCAGCAGTAGGGGGGAGTTAAGTGAAAAACTGTTTTTT. Translation: CASSRGELSEKLFF.

This sequence joins TRBV13 and TRBJ1-1, with no clear D. CDR1 is PRHDT and CDR2 is FYEKMQ in the germline V gene (reference sequence). This CDR3 comprises 15 residues. Trimming left V 6 bases short and J 3 bases short, with 17 bases between. CDR3 sequence: CASSRPFDGDTEAFF. The CDR3 bases are TGTGCCAGCAGTAGACCCTTCGATGGGGACACTGAAGCTTTCTTT.

This clone was observed a single time. This sequence joins TRBV27 and TRBJ2-2; D is unresolved. Germline V lookup: CDR1 MNHEY, CDR2 SMNVEV (reference sequence). V was trimmed by 6 bases and J by 6 bases, leaving 14 bases between them. The CDR3 runs 14 residues. Here the CDR3 DNA reads TGTGCCAGCAGGCCCCAGGTTCCCTCCGGGGAGCTGTTTTTT. Translating gives CASRPQVPSGELFF.

The chain couples TRBV28 to TRBJ1-2, with TRBD1 matching over 8 bases. Germline trimming cut 4 bases from V and 6 bases from J; bases unmatched to any gene: 16. CDR1 is MDHEN and CDR2 is SYDVKM in the germline V gene. This CDR3 region has 17 residues. The CDR3 is CASSSLTGSRGRHGYTF. CDR3 nucleotides: TGTGCCAGCAGTTCATTAACTGGGAGCAGGGGGCGCCATGGCTACACCTTC.

The chain carries TRBV4-3 and TRBJ2-2; no clear D. The CDR3 length is 12 residues. The germline V gene has CDR1 LGHNA and CDR2 YSLEER. Trimming left V 5 bases short and J 6 bases short, with 7 bases between. The CDR3 loop is CASSVVAGELFF. CDR3 coding DNA: TGCGCCAGCAGCGTGGTGGCCGGGGAGCTGTTTTTT.

The chain carries TRBV7-3 and TRBJ2-2, with unresolved D. V was shortened by 5 bases and J by 4 bases, with 8 bases between the two germline ends. From germline, CDR1 is SGHTA and CDR2 FQGTGA. There are 13 residues in the CDR3. Written as DNA, the CDR3 is TGTGCCAGCAGCCCTAAGACCACCGGGGAGCTGTTTTTT. Amino acids: CASSPKTTGELFF.

The V call is TRBV7-3, the J call TRBJ2-5; D is perhaps TRBD2 (6 bases). CDR3 length equals 16 residues. V lost 1 base and J 5 bases, leaving 17 bases between the germline ends. The germline V gene has CDR1 SGHTA and CDR2 FQGTGA. CDR3 DNA sequence: TGTGCCAGCAGCTTAATTCCGGGCGGGGAGCGGGAGACCCAGTACTTC. It yields the protein CASSLIPGGERETQYF.

The chain links TRBV7-2 to TRBJ2-7, with no clear D. V was shortened by 2 bases and J by 3 bases, with 5 bases between the two germline ends. Germline values: CDR1 SGHTA, CDR2 FQGNSA. This CDR3 comprises 12 residues. Here the CDR3 DNA reads TGTGCCAGCAGCTTAAACATCTACGAGCAGTACTTC. Translation: CASSLNIYEQYF.

This clone was counted between two and nine times. The V and J genes are TRBV11-2 and TRBJ1-3; TRBD1 matches at 8 bases. The CDR3 has 16 amino acids. After removal of 5 bases from V and 1 base from J, the junction contained 7 bases not matched to a gene. CDR1 is SGHAT and CDR2 is FQNNGV in the germline V gene. CDR3 bases: TGTGCCAGCAGCCCCCGACAGGGGTGGTCTGGAAACACCATATATTTT. It is translated as CASSPRQGWSGNTIYF.

This chain joins TRBV27 and TRBJ1-1; tentatively, D is TRBD1 (6 bases). The CDR3 covers 14 residues. V was pared by 5 bases and J by 5 bases, with 15 bases between. Looked up from germline, CDR1 is MNHEY and CDR2 is SMNVEV (reference sequence). CDR3 nucleotides: TGTGCCAGCAGTCAACAGGGATTTTGGACTGAAGCTTTCTTT. It specifies CASSQQGFWTEAFF.

The V gene is TRBV11-1, the J gene TRBJ2-3, with 8 positions matching TRBD2. Germline lookup yields CDR1 SGHAT and CDR2 FQDESV (reference sequence). V trimming: 8 bases; J trimming: 0 bases; junction bases outside the gene matches: 7. This CDR3 region has 15 residues. CDR3 DNA: TGTGCCAGCGGCCGACTAGCGCCTAGCACAGATACGCAGTATTTT. It specifies CASGRLAPSTDTQYF.

V and J are TRBV7-6 and TRBJ2-1, with 7 bases lining up with TRBD2. V trimming: 5 bases; J trimming: 0 bases; junction bases outside the gene matches: 13. The CDR3 sequence is 18 residues long. Germline V gene data show CDR1 as SGHVS and CDR2 as FNYEAQ. This CDR3 is CASSPFRGDSGSYNEQFF. The CDR3 bases are TGTGCCAGCAGCCCCTTCCGGGGGGACTCCGGCTCCTACAATGAGCAGTTCTTC.

The rearrangement joins TRBV10-1 to TRBJ1-1; no reliable D call. Germline-derived CDR1 and CDR2 are WNHNN and SYGVQD (reference sequence). The CDR3 sequence is 16 residues long. V shed 8 bases and J shed 0 bases, with 19 bases lying between them. The CDR3 DNA reads as TGCGCCAGCCTTGCCCATCCTGGAGCGATGAACACTGAAGCTTTCTTT. Translated, it gives CASLAHPGAMNTEAFF.

This clone was counted a single time. The chain joins TRBV7-2 to TRBJ2-7; D remains ambiguous. Trimming removed 5 bases at V and 4 bases at J, with 15 bases between. Germline values: CDR1 SGHTA, CDR2 FQGNSA. The CDR3 length is 14 residues. The CDR3 nucleotides are TGTGCCAGCAGCCCGCCAGGAAAGGTTTACGAGCAGTACTTC. Protein: CASSPPGKVYEQYF.

The chain is built from TRBV18 and TRBJ2-1, with D unclear. V was clipped by 2 bases and J by 2 bases, with 10 bases between them. Germline loops: CDR1 KGHSH, CDR2 LQKENI. There are 15 residues in the CDR3. The chain's CDR3 is CASSPKNVAYNEQFF. DNA of the CDR3: TGTGCCAGCTCACCAAAAAACGTAGCCTACAATGAGCAGTTCTTC. Filled out from reference TRBV18 and TRBJ2-1, the complete variable domain reads NAGVMQNPRHLVRRRGQEARLRCSPMKGHSHVYWYRQLPEEGLKFMVYLQKENIIDESGMPKERFSAEFPKEGPSILRIQQVVRGDSAAYFCASSPKNVAYNEQFFGPGTRLTVL.

The chain employs TRBV28 and TRBJ2-3; possibly TRBD1 for D (6 bases). CDR1 MDHEN and CDR2 SYDVKM come from the germline V gene. This CDR3 has 16 amino acids. V lost 8 bases and J 0 bases, leaving 18 bases between the germline ends. This CDR3 is CASSGPGTPSTDTQYF. The DNA of the CDR3 is TGTGCCAGCTCCGGGCCCGGGACACCCAGCACAGATACGCAGTATTTT.

V is TRBV5-4 and J is TRBJ1-1; D ambiguous. CDR1 and CDR2 from the germline V gene are SGHNT and YYREEE (reference sequence). There are 14 residues in the CDR3. Trimming shortened V by 1 base and J by 0 bases, and 7 bases separated the two germline ends. Here the CDR3 DNA reads TGTGCCAGCAGCTTGTCAGGTTTGAACACTGAAGCTTTCTTT. Encoded protein: CASSLSGLNTEAFF. Using reference TRBV5-4 and TRBJ1-1 for the parts outside the CDR3, the full variable domain is ETGVTQSPTHLIKTRGQQVTLRCSSQSGHNTVSWYQQALGQGPQFIFQYYREEENGRGNFPPRFSGLQFPNYSSELNVNALELDDSALYLCASSLSGLNTEAFFGQGTRLTVV.

The chain employs TRBV7-2 and TRBJ1-1; D is uncertain. The V end lost 2 bases, the J end lost 5 bases, and 6 bases lay between the germline ends. This CDR3 contains 12 residues. Germline-derived CDR1 and CDR2 are SGHTA and FQGNSA. CDR3 nucleotide sequence: TGTGCCAGCAGCTTAATGCGGACTGAAGCTTTCTTT. Amino acids: CASSLMRTEAFF. Drawing the rest from reference TRBV7-2 and TRBJ1-1, the complete variable domain is GAGVSQSPSNKVTEKGKDVELRCDPISGHTALYWYRQSLGQGLEFLIYFQGNSAPDKSGLPSDRFSAERTGGSVSTLTIQRTQQEDSAVYLCASSLMRTEAFFGQGTRLTVV.

The genes are TRBV7-9 and TRBJ2-3; TRBD1 matches at 7 bases. There are 15 residues in the CDR3. V shed 11 bases, J shed 1 base, and the junction held 12 bases outside the gene matches. Germline V lookup: CDR1 SEHNR, CDR2 FQNEAQ (reference sequence). The CDR3 DNA follows: TGTGCCCAGGGTTCACAGGGGTTGCGCACAGATACGCAGTATTTT. Translating it yields CAQGSQGLRTDTQYF.

The chain links TRBV5-1 to TRBJ1-2, with D unresolved. Germline V gene data show CDR1 as SGHRS and CDR2 as YFSETQ. The length of the CDR3 is 15 residues. Trimming cost V 0 bases and J 0 bases, with 9 bases left between them. CDR3 region: CASSLEGNSNYGYTF. CDR3 bases: TGCGCCAGCAGCTTGGAGGGCAACTCTAACTATGGCTACACCTTC.

This clone was seen a few times. V gene TRBV4-2 combines with J gene TRBJ2-7; no clear D. Germline CDR1 reads LGHNA; CDR2 reads YNFKEQ. The CDR3 loop spans 11 amino acids. Trimming left V 0 bases short and J 7 bases short, with 4 bases between. CDR3 nucleotide sequence: TGTGCCAGCAGCCAAGAAAGGGAGCAGTACTTC. Amino acid sequence: CASSQEREQYF.

The V call is TRBV5-1, the J call TRBJ1-2; D gene uncertain. V lost 6 bases, J lost 4 bases, and 13 bases lay in between. The germline V gene encodes CDR1 SGHRS and CDR2 YFSETQ. The CDR3 covers 13 residues. DNA of the CDR3: TGCGCCAGCACAGAGCGGGTGGGCTATGGCTACACCTTC. Encoded protein: CASTERVGYGYTF.

This chain joins TRBV6-6 and TRBJ2-2; 9 bases map to TRBD1. V gave up 7 bases and J gave up 4 bases; unmatched junction bases: 4. Germline V gives CDR1 MNHNY, CDR2 SVGAGI (reference sequence). The CDR3 sequence is 14 residues long. The CDR3 loop is CASNLQGATGELFF. CDR3 DNA: TGTGCCAGCAACCTACAGGGGGCCACCGGGGAGCTGTTTTTT.

There are a few counts of this clone. The chain couples TRBV7-3 to TRBJ2-3, with a weak D call TRBD2 (6 bases). Germline CDR1 SGHTA, CDR2 FQGTGA. V was cut by 5 bases and J by 1 base, with 13 bases left in between. The CDR3 runs 15 residues. CDR3: CASSPWGVGTDTQYF. As DNA, the CDR3 is TGTGCCAGCAGCCCTTGGGGGGTAGGCACAGATACGCAGTATTTT. Combining the CDR3 with reference TRBV7-3 and TRBJ2-3 gives the whole variable domain GAGVSQTPSNKVTEKGKYVELRCDPISGHTALYWYRQSLGQGPEFLIYFQGTGAADDSGLPNDRFFAVRPEGSVSTLKIQRTERGDSAVYLCASSPWGVGTDTQYFGPGTRLTVL.

V and J are TRBV28 and TRBJ1-2, with a possible D match to TRBD1 (5 bases). Germline assignment: CDR1 MDHEN and CDR2 SYDVKM. V was shortened by 8 bases and J by 8 bases, with 18 bases between the two germline ends. This CDR3 contains 13 residues. The chain's CDR3 is CASGTQKTPGYTF. The CDR3 DNA is TGTGCCAGCGGGACTCAGAAAACTCCGGGCTACACCTTC.

This chain joins TRBV5-1 and TRBJ1-1; 9 positions match TRBD1. CDR1 and CDR2 (germline): SGHRS, YFSETQ. The CDR3 covers 15 residues. V shed 2 bases and J 2 bases; nucleotides not matched to a gene: 4. For the CDR3, the DNA is TGCGCCAGCAGCTTAACAGGGGGCGTAAACACTGAAGCTTTCTTT. Translating it yields CASSLTGGVNTEAFF.

V and J are TRBV14 and TRBJ2-1; the D gene is possibly TRBD1 (6 bases). Trimming removed 5 bases from V and 10 bases from J, with 24 bases in between. Germline V gene lookup returns CDR1 SGHDN and CDR2 FVKESK. The CDR3 runs to 16 residues. CDR3 loop: CASSYLTGKGVREQFF. The CDR3 DNA follows: TGTGCCAGCAGCTATCTCACCGGGAAGGGGGTTAGGGAGCAGTTCTTC.